The 29 T cell receptor beta chains below come from one sample, sequenced in a study of CD8 T cells in ankylosing spondylitis. Whole-study findings and limits: Ankylosing spondylitis blood appeared to carry a characteristic TCR beta motif of eight or nine highly homologous variants.

For these TCRs, the target antigens are not known. TCRdb independently ran MiXCR on the 5' RACE reads; one entry per CDR3 protein. The sample lists about 450,000 distinct CDR3 sequences; 26% were seen once. Source material: blood, either unsorted or a sorted T cell fraction (not recorded which). The origin of the receptors is a male donor with ankylosing spondylitis.

The table lists this clonotype with a few counts. The chain carries TRBV12-3 or TRBV12-4 and TRBJ1-5; D gene unclear. The V and J ends lost 1 base and 6 bases respectively, with 13 bases between them. The CDR3 has 15 residues. The CDR3 loop is CASSLDTIGGQPQHF. CDR3 nucleotide sequence: TGTGCCAGCAGTTTAGACACGATTGGCGGTCAGCCCCAGCATTTT.

This clonotype was detected a few times. As DNA, the CDR3 is TGTGCCAGCAGCTCCAGACAGGGAAGTTTGATTGGCAATGAGCAGTTCTTC. Protein: CASSSRQGSLIGNEQFF. The rearrangement uses TRBV7-9 and TRBJ2-1, with 7 bases that match TRBD1. Germline trimming cut 4 bases from V and 6 bases from J; bases unmatched to any gene: 15. CDR3 length equals 17 residues. The germline V gene has CDR1 SEHNR and CDR2 FQNEAQ (reference sequence).

This chain uses TRBV6-1 with TRBJ1-1; D not resolved. This CDR3 has 14 residues. Germline V gives CDR1 MNHNS, CDR2 SASEGT. With 4 bases removed from V and 1 base from J, the gap between germline ends came to 10 bases. The CDR3 is CASSATIPNTEAFF. DNA for the CDR3: TGTGCCAGCAGTGCAACAATTCCGAACACTGAAGCTTTCTTT.

The V and J genes are TRBV20-1 and TRBJ1-2; TRBD1 matches 7 bases. CDR3 length: 14 amino acids. With V trimmed by 3 bases and J by 5 bases, 9 bases remained unmatched. Germline values: CDR1 DFQATT, CDR2 SNEGSKA (reference sequence). The CDR3 DNA reads as TGCAGTGCTAGGGAACTACAGGGGTTTTATGGCTACACCTTC. This translates into CSARELQGFYGYTF.

The rearrangement joins TRBV2 to TRBJ2-3, with 14 bases fitting TRBD2. CDR3 length: 16 amino acids. The germline V gene encodes CDR1 SNHLY and CDR2 FYNNEI. Unmatched junction bases numbered 4, after V lost 6 bases and J lost 2 bases. The CDR3 loop reads CASRGGLAGVTDTQYF. Written as DNA, the CDR3 is TGTGCCAGCAGGGGGGGACTAGCGGGAGTCACAGATACGCAGTATTTT. The variable domain in full, completed from reference TRBV2 and TRBJ2-3, reads EPEVTQTPSHQVTQMGQEVILRCVPISNHLYFYWYRQILGQKVEFLVSFYNNEISEKSEIFDDQFSVERPDGSNFTLKIRSTKLEDSAMYFCASRGGLAGVTDTQYFGPGTRLTVL.

V gene TRBV2 combines with J gene TRBJ1-5; 8 bases are a match to TRBD1. CDR1 and CDR2 (germline): SNHLY, FYNNEI. V dropped 7 bases and J dropped 5; count of bases not matched to a gene: 10. The CDR3 runs 15 residues. The CDR3 is CASKKEAGGDQPQHF. Here the CDR3 DNA reads TGTGCCAGCAAGAAAGAGGCAGGGGGCGATCAGCCCCAGCATTTT.

The table lists this clonotype with a few counts. This chain joins TRBV15 and TRBJ2-1, with TRBD2 identical over 14 bases. V lost 3 bases, J lost 8 bases, and 3 bases stayed unmatched. The germline V gene encodes CDR1 LNHNV and CDR2 YYDKDF (reference sequence). The length of the CDR3 is 15 residues. The CDR3 region is CATSSGLAGGYEQFF. The CDR3 DNA sequence: TGTGCCACCAGCAGCGGACTAGCGGGAGGCTATGAGCAGTTCTTC.

CDR3 nucleotide sequence: TGCAGCCAGTCCGGGGAACAAGAGACCCAGTACTTC. Its protein is CSQSGEQETQYF. The chain is built from TRBV20-1 and TRBJ2-5; the D gene is possibly TRBD2 (5 bases). CDR3 length equals 12 residues. CDR1 is DFQATT, CDR2 SNEGSKA, per germline (reference sequence).

The V call is TRBV10-2, the J call TRBJ2-3, with TRBD2 matching over 7 bases. This CDR3 has 16 amino acids. V dropped 4 bases and J dropped 6; count of bases not matched to a gene: 13. The germline V gene encodes CDR1 WSHSY and CDR2 SAAADI. CDR3 loop: CASSAPLAGVDDTQYF. The CDR3 region has the DNA TGCGCCAGCAGTGCTCCCTTGGCGGGAGTGGATGATACGCAGTATTTT.

V usage is TRBV5-1 and J usage is TRBJ2-3; perhaps TRBD2 as D (6 bases). Trimming stripped 0 bases from V and 5 bases from J, with 16 bases between. CDR1 and CDR2 from the germline V gene are SGHRS and YFSETQ. The CDR3 spans 16 residues. The CDR3 loop is CASSLAGGVTGDTQYF. CDR3 sequence (DNA): TGCGCCAGCAGCTTGGCCGGGGGAGTGACGGGAGATACGCAGTATTTT.

This clonotype was counted between two and nine times. The V gene is TRBV9, the J gene TRBJ2-1; D remains ambiguous. The CDR3 runs 15 residues. CDR1 is SGDLS and CDR2 is YYNGEE in the germline V gene. V lost 0 bases to trimming and J lost 6 bases, with 13 bases between them. CDR3 region: CASSVAPGVSNEQFF. CDR3 DNA sequence: TGTGCCAGCAGCGTAGCCCCAGGAGTATCCAATGAGCAGTTCTTC.

The chain carries TRBV5-1 and TRBJ1-1; maybe TRBD1 (5 bases). Germline V gene lookup returns CDR1 SGHRS and CDR2 YFSETQ. The CDR3 consists of 14 residues. Deletions cut 5 bases from V and 1 base from J, with 12 bases between. DNA for the CDR3: TGCGCCAGCAGGCCGGCAGGGCAGAACACTGAAGCTTTCTTT. Translating gives CASRPAGQNTEAFF.

CDR3 sequence reads: CASRSPGLASNEQFF. The CDR3 coding sequence is TGCGCCAGCAGAAGTCCGGGACTAGCGTCCAATGAGCAGTTCTTC. J is TRBJ2-1 and V is TRBV5-1, with TRBD2 matching 10 bases. CDR3 length equals 15 residues. The V gene's germline CDR1 is SGHRS and CDR2 YFSETQ. Losses at the gene ends were 5 bases for V and 6 bases for J; bases not matched to a gene: 8.

The chain uses TRBV5-1 and TRBJ1-3, with D uncertain. The V gene lost 0 bases and the J gene lost 0 bases, with 13 bases spanning the gap. CDR3 length: 17 residues. Germline V lookup: CDR1 SGHRS, CDR2 YFSETQ. The CDR3 sequence is CASSLVDPGFSGNTIYF. CDR3 in DNA: TGCGCCAGCAGCTTGGTTGACCCCGGGTTCTCTGGAAACACCATATATTTT.

The J gene is TRBJ2-1, the V gene TRBV20-1, with 10 bases lining up with TRBD2. After removal of 0 bases from V and 7 bases from J, the junction contained 9 bases not matched to a gene. The CDR3 is 16 amino acids. The germline CDR1 and CDR2 sequences are DFQATT and SNEGSKA (reference sequence). The CDR3 bases are TGCAGTGCTAGAGACCCTACTAGCGGGATTTGGAATGAGCAGTTCTTC. Translating gives CSARDPTSGIWNEQFF.

The V gene is TRBV20-1, the J gene TRBJ1-1, with a weak D call TRBD1 (6 bases). Germline loops: CDR1 DFQATT, CDR2 SNEGSKA (reference sequence). CDR3 length: 14 residues. Deletions cut 4 bases from V and 4 bases from J, with 16 bases between. The CDR3 spells CSATTGGAGTEAFF. Here the CDR3 DNA reads TGCAGTGCTACCACGGGGGGCGCGGGCACTGAAGCTTTCTTT.

This clonotype was seen a handful of times. This chain joins TRBV6-1 and TRBJ1-4; a weak D match, TRBD1 (6 bases). The V end lost 6 bases, the J end lost 6 bases, and 11 bases lay between the germline ends. Germline-derived CDR1 and CDR2 are MNHNS and SASEGT. CDR3 size: 13 residues. CDR3 in DNA: TGTGCCAGCAGACAGGGCCCAGATGAAAAACTGTTTTTT. Its translation is CASRQGPDEKLFF.

The gene calls are TRBV20-1 and TRBJ2-7, with TRBD1 matching 9 bases. The CDR3 runs 13 residues. The trim removed 4 bases at V and 3 bases at J, leaving 4 bases unmatched. Germline CDR1 is DFQATT and CDR2 is SNEGSKA (reference sequence). CDR3 sequence: CSAMTGGGYEQYV. The CDR3 DNA is TGCAGTGCTATGACAGGGGGAGGCTACGAGCAGTACGTC.

This rearrangement joins TRBV7-8 to TRBJ2-7; 7 bases agree with TRBD1. With 1 base clipped from V and 7 bases from J, the junction kept 4 bases outside the gene matches. This CDR3 comprises 13 residues. Germline loops: CDR1 SGHVS, CDR2 FQNEAQ. The CDR3 sequence: CASSLGGGWEQYF. The CDR3 coding sequence is TGTGCCAGCAGCTTAGGAGGGGGCTGGGAGCAGTACTTC. The full variable domain, with the rest looked up from reference TRBV7-8 and TRBJ2-7, is GAGVSQSPRYKVAKRGQDVALRCDPISGHVSLFWYQQALGQGPEFLTYFQNEAQLDKSGLPSDRFFAERPEGSVSTLKIQRTQQEDSAVYLCASSLGGGWEQYFGPGTRLTVT.

The chain carries TRBV24-1 and TRBJ2-3, with TRBD2 identical over 8 bases. The V and J ends lost 3 bases and 6 bases, in that order; junction bases with no gene match: 13. Germline V gene data show CDR1 as KGHDR and CDR2 as SFDVKD. The CDR3 loop spans 17 amino acids. CDR3 sequence (DNA): TGTGCCACCAGTGATCCCACCCCGGGAGGGCCGCAGGATACGCAGTATTTT. This encodes CATSDPTPGGPQDTQYF.

This clonotype was counted only a few times. This chain uses TRBV7-2 with TRBJ1-6; 9 bases are shared with TRBD1. V was clipped by 5 bases and J by 9 bases; unmatched bases: 8. Germline V gene lookup returns CDR1 SGHTA and CDR2 FQGNSA. The CDR3 totals 15 residues. Here the CDR3 reads CASSLRTGAGSPLHF. Written as DNA, the CDR3 is TGTGCCAGCAGCCTAAGGACAGGGGCGGGTTCACCCCTCCACTTT.

This clonotype was detected a few times. The CDR3 region has the DNA TGTGCCATCAGTGAACTTGGACTAGGAGGCCCACCCTCTGGGGCCAACGTCCTGACTTTC. It is translated as CAISELGLGGPPSGANVLTF. This chain links TRBV10-3 with TRBJ2-6, with TRBD2 matching 7 bases. V shed 3 bases, J shed 0 bases, and the junction held 14 bases outside the gene matches. CDR1 and CDR2 from the germline V gene are ENHRY and SYGVKD. The CDR3 spans 20 residues.

This clonotype was observed a handful of times. The V call is TRBV19, the J call TRBJ1-4; possibly TRBD1 for D (6 bases). The CDR3 covers 14 residues. Germline V gene data show CDR1 as LNHDA and CDR2 as SQIVND (reference sequence). V shed 3 bases and J shed 5 bases, with 10 bases lying between them. The CDR3 bases are TGTGCCAGTAGTATTCTGCAGGGGAATGAAAAACTGTTTTTT. This sequence encodes CASSILQGNEKLFF.

The chain couples TRBV15 to TRBJ2-1; maybe TRBD2 (5 bases). The ends were cut back, 4 bases at V and 5 bases at J, with 15 bases in the middle. The CDR3 runs to 15 residues. CDR1 LNHNV and CDR2 YYDKDF come from the germline V gene (reference sequence). The CDR3 nucleotides are TGTGCCACCAGCACTCTCCGGGAATTAAACAATGAGCAGTTCTTC. It encodes CATSTLRELNNEQFF.

The V call is TRBV12-3 or TRBV12-4, the J call TRBJ1-3, with D hard to call. The CDR3 sequence is 14 residues long. V shed 0 bases and J shed 5 bases, with 8 bases lying between them. The CDR3 nucleotides read TGTGCCAGCAGTTTAGCGGTCTCCCGAAACACCATATATTTT. Its translation is CASSLAVSRNTIYF.

The rearrangement joins TRBV11-1 to TRBJ2-3, with 11 bases that match TRBD1. There are 15 residues in the CDR3. The germline gives CDR1 SGHAT, CDR2 FQDESV (reference sequence). V shed 11 bases and J 4 bases; nucleotides not matched to a gene: 11. The CDR3 here is CASSDRGRTADTQYF. Written as DNA, the CDR3 is TGTGCCTCTTCGGACAGGGGGCGGACGGCAGATACGCAGTATTTT.

This clonotype was seen a handful of times. The chain uses TRBV5-1 and TRBJ2-5; 7 bases fit TRBD1. V gave up 4 bases and J gave up 4 bases; unmatched junction bases: 10. Germline assignment: CDR1 SGHRS and CDR2 YFSETQ. The CDR3 length is 15 residues. The CDR3 DNA follows: TGCGCCAGCAGCACCGGGACAGCCGAGGTAGAGACCCAGTACTTC. This gives the protein CASSTGTAEVETQYF.

The table lists this clonotype with a few counts. The chain carries TRBV15 and TRBJ1-1; the D is unclear. Germline values: CDR1 LNHNV, CDR2 YYDKDF (reference sequence). V shed 1 base and J shed 5 bases, with 14 bases lying between them. The CDR3 has 15 residues. The CDR3 is CATSRGGGRRTEAFF. The CDR3 nucleotides are TGTGCCACCAGCAGAGGCGGAGGGAGAAGGACTGAAGCTTTCTTT.

The rearrangement joins TRBV6-1 to TRBJ2-2; maybe TRBD2 (5 bases). The germline V gene has CDR1 MNHNS and CDR2 SASEGT. The CDR3 runs to 15 residues. Trimming took off 5 bases at V and 1 base at J, with 11 bases between the two ends. CDR3 sequence: CASSLGRLNTGELFF. The CDR3 nucleotides are TGTGCCAGCAGTCTTGGGAGACTGAACACCGGGGAGCTGTTTTTT.